A selection of T cell receptor beta chains follows, all from one sample in a study of neurological immune-mediated disorders. One entry per CDR3 protein results from TCRdb running MiXCR on the 5' RACE reads. The top ten clones hold around 3.1% of a sample with nearly 60,000 distinct CDR3 sequences, approximately 4% of them seen once. The sequencing sample was made of PBMCs. The receptors stem from a woman aged 25 to 39 with multiple sclerosis. The CDR3 runs from the conserved cysteine through the conserved F or W. Each record gives: J gene, V gene, CDR3 protein.

TRBJ1-1 | TRBV12-3/TRBV12-4 | CASSLRGGFAFF
TRBJ1-1 | TRBV5-1 | CASSLTGTGREAFF
TRBJ2-3 | TRBV5-5 | CASSRDSATDTQYF
TRBJ1-5 | TRBV5-1 | CARGEPQHF
TRBJ1-2 | TRBV20-1 | CSASPGGVGYTF
TRBJ2-2 | TRBV28 | CASSPGSAGGQYFNTGELFF
TRBJ1-5 | TRBV5-1 | CASSSTGSQPQHF
TRBJ2-7 | TRBV5-1 | CASSSMGNPYEQYF
TRBJ2-5 | TRBV29-1 | CSVDGGQRQGQETQYF
TRBJ1-2 | TRBV5-1 | CASSLVPASPNYGYTF
TRBJ1-5 | TRBV12-3/TRBV12-4 | CASSSKGPQHF
TRBJ1-4 | TRBV9 | CASSVENSGKLFF
TRBJ2-2 | TRBV6-1 | CASIETIGGRRELFF
TRBJ1-2 | TRBV7-2 | CASSFYSGTGYTF
TRBJ1-6 | TRBV20-1 | CSARPLGGQPLHF
TRBJ2-1 | TRBV20-1 | CSASMGEQFF
TRBJ2-5 | TRBV5-1 | CASSLGYQETQYF
TRBJ1-2 | TRBV20-1 | CSARWQTHYGYTF
TRBJ2-7 | TRBV5-1 | CASSLVSGTHEFYEQYF
TRBJ2-1 | TRBV4-3 | CASSQDYHKQRADNEQFF
TRBJ1-2 | TRBV3-1 | CASSQGEGSYYGYTF
TRBJ1-4 | TRBV5-1 | CASSFGGIQEKLFF
TRBJ2-2 | TRBV7-9 | CASSLLTGELFF
TRBJ1-6 | TRBV4-2 | CASSVRQYNSPLHF
TRBJ1-1 | TRBV12-3/TRBV12-4 | CASNDRGVAFF
TRBJ1-1 | TRBV6-1 | CASGHRVREAFF
TRBJ2-3 | TRBV7-8 | CASSANRGPGTDTQYF
TRBJ2-3 | TRBV6-5 | CASSLEGGRLTDTQYF
TRBJ2-7 | TRBV5-1 | CASRPSGGLLEQYF
TRBJ1-4 | TRBV6-6 | CASSYGGQGGEKLFF
TRBJ1-1 | TRBV29-1 | CSVRGGTPYTEAFF
TRBJ2-3 | TRBV5-5 | CASSLGTSGGVDTQYF
TRBJ2-1 | TRBV9 | CASSEGLALSNEQFF
TRBJ2-3 | TRBV20-1 | CSARDTQGTDYADTQYF
TRBJ2-7 | TRBV27 | CASSGTSGTYEQYF
TRBJ2-3 | TRBV5-1 | CASSSVRGGTDTQYF
TRBJ1-6 | TRBV5-1 | CASSLTFGQGASPLHF
TRBJ2-2 | TRBV12-3/TRBV12-4 | CASRPGQGTGGELFF
TRBJ2-5 | TRBV6-5 | CASSFSGQTQYF
TRBJ1-2 | TRBV3-1 | CASSQGSDDSHGYTF
TRBJ1-2 | TRBV5-1 | CASSLLGMNGYTF
TRBJ2-7 | TRBV20-1 | CSAREQGSYEQYF
TRBJ2-7 | TRBV29-1 | CSVLEDRPILPSYEQYF
TRBJ1-6 | TRBV27 | CASSLSRGGYNSPLHF
TRBJ1-1 | TRBV4-1 | CASSQDGTGVNTEAFF
TRBJ1-6 | TRBV20-1 | CSASMGQSNSPLHF
TRBJ2-3 | TRBV10-3 | CAISKAGGGRTDTQYF
TRBJ2-7 | TRBV4-1 | CASSLPGRDYEQYF
TRBJ2-1 | TRBV12-3/TRBV12-4 | CASRQNLKGNEQFF
TRBJ2-3 | TRBV29-1 | CSAHQGTDTQYF
TRBJ1-1 | TRBV5-1 | CASSSSTGFGTEAFF